The 29 T cell receptor beta chains below were found in one sample sequenced in a study of T cell repertoires in cytomegalovirus infection. TCRdb re-analysed the reads in MiXCR, keeping a single row per CDR3 protein. The top ten hold 35% to 50% of the sample, which has 110,000 or so distinct CDR3 sequences, 30% seen once. Their antigens remain unidentified. The sample here was CD8+ T cells from cultured PBMCs, taken from culture after CMV antigen stimulation. The source of these receptors is a human donor in good health (CMV status not recorded). Some clones in this sample may be carry-over from other donors' samples.

The chain couples TRBV7-9 to TRBJ2-1, with D uncertain. The CDR3 has 15 residues. Germline CDR1 SEHNR, CDR2 FQNEAQ (reference sequence). V lost 1 base and J lost 4, with 11 bases in between. The CDR3 DNA reads as TGTGCCAGCAGCTTAGATGACACCCCGTACAATGAGCAGTTCTTC. This sequence encodes CASSLDDTPYNEQFF. The full variable domain, completed using reference TRBV7-9 and TRBJ2-1, is DTGVSQNPRHKITKRGQNVTFRCDPISEHNRLYWYRQTLGQGPEFLTYFQNEAQLEKSRLLSDRFSAERPKGSFSTLEIQRTEQGDSAMYLCASSLDDTPYNEQFFGPGTRLTVL.

This clonotype was observed a handful of times. The rearrangement links TRBV15 to TRBJ2-5; 7 nucleotides match TRBD2. Unmatched junction bases numbered 3, after V lost 1 base and J lost 4 bases. Germline CDR1 LNHNV, CDR2 YYDKDF (reference sequence). The CDR3 sequence is 14 residues long. Here the CDR3 DNA reads TGTGCCACCAGCAGAGTAGCGGGTAGAGAGACCCAGTACTTC. Translating gives CATSRVAGRETQYF.

This chain links TRBV20-1 with TRBJ2-1; 8 positions agree with TRBD2. Losses at the gene ends were 6 bases for V and 6 bases for J; bases not matched to a gene: 10. The CDR3 sequence is 14 residues long. Germline CDR1 and CDR2: DFQATT and SNEGSKA (reference sequence). CDR3 sequence reads: CSAVAGGASNEQFF. The CDR3 DNA sequence: TGCAGTGCCGTGGCCGGGGGGGCGAGCAATGAGCAGTTCTTC.

This clonotype was found a few times. The gene calls are TRBV7-2 and TRBJ2-7, with 11 bases fitting TRBD2. CDR1 SGHTA and CDR2 FQGNSA come from the germline V gene. V dropped 0 bases and J dropped 2; count of bases not matched to a gene: 12. The CDR3 consists of 19 residues. The CDR3 DNA sequence: TGTGCCAGCAGCTTAGCGCCAGTCATCTTAGCGGGGGGGCCCTACGAGCAGTACTTC. This codes for CASSLAPVILAGGPYEQYF. Full variable domain (missing parts from reference TRBV7-2 and TRBJ2-7): GAGVSQSPSNKVTEKGKDVELRCDPISGHTALYWYRQSLGQGLEFLIYFQGNSAPDKSGLPSDRFSAERTGGSVSTLTIQRTQQEDSAVYLCASSLAPVILAGGPYEQYFGPGTRLTVT.

This clonotype was observed a single time. V usage is TRBV9 and J usage is TRBJ2-4; maybe TRBD1 (7 bases). CDR3 length: 15 residues. V lost 3 bases and J 0 bases, leaving 10 bases between the germline ends. Germline V gene sequence: CDR1 SGDLS, CDR2 YYNGEE. CDR3 sequence reads: CASSGQGLAKNIQYF. The DNA for the CDR3 is TGTGCCAGCAGCGGACAGGGACTAGCCAAAAACATTCAGTACTTC.

The rearrangement joins TRBV7-4 to TRBJ1-3; 7 nucleotides match TRBD1. The germline V gene encodes CDR1 SGHVT and CDR2 SQSDAQ. This CDR3 has 14 residues. The V segment lost 5 bases and the J segment 1 base; nucleotides outside the gene matches: 2. The CDR3 region has the DNA TGTGCCAGCAGCACGGGACAGTCTGGAAACACCATATATTTT. As protein: CASSTGQSGNTIYF.

The V call is TRBV11-2, the J call TRBJ1-5, with a tentative D call TRBD1 (6 bases). Germline V gene sequence: CDR1 SGHAT, CDR2 FQNNGV. V lost 1 base to trimming and J lost 6 bases, with 7 bases between them. The CDR3 runs to 13 residues. CDR3 DNA sequence: TGTGCCAGCAGCTTAGGCAGGGGTCAGCCCCAGCATTTT. Encoded protein: CASSLGRGQPQHF.

This rearrangement joins TRBV7-6 to TRBJ2-7, with D possibly being TRBD1 (8 bases). V lost 4 bases to trimming and J lost 7 bases, with 17 bases between them. The CDR3 is made up of 14 amino acids. Germline-derived CDR1 and CDR2 are SGHVS and FNYEAQ. The CDR3 protein is CASSYTGGAGEQYF. The DNA of the CDR3 is TGTGCCAGCAGCTATACAGGGGGGGCCGGGGAGCAGTACTTC.

J is TRBJ2-4 and V is TRBV4-1; D gene ambiguous. Trimming pared 4 bases from V and 5 bases from J, leaving 9 bases between. Germline values: CDR1 MGHRA, CDR2 YSYEKL. This CDR3 comprises 13 residues. CDR3 residues: CASSLRRENIQYF. CDR3 in DNA: TGCGCCAGCAGCCTACGACGGGAAAACATTCAGTACTTC.

This clonotype turned up a few times. The chain recombines TRBV27 with TRBJ1-1; D ambiguous. The CDR3 spans 14 residues. V lost 0 bases and J lost 4, with 9 bases in between. Germline CDR1 and CDR2: MNHEY and SMNVEV (reference sequence). The CDR3 spells CASSLSERGTEAFF. The CDR3 DNA is TGTGCCAGCAGTTTATCGGAACGGGGCACTGAAGCTTTCTTT.

This clonotype was detected ten times or more. CDR3 nucleotide sequence: TGCAGTGCTAGGGAGACTAGCGGGAGTTCAGATACGCAGTATTTT. Protein: CSARETSGSSDTQYF. V and J are TRBV20-1 and TRBJ2-3; 12 bases align to TRBD2. Germline lookup yields CDR1 DFQATT and CDR2 SNEGSKA (reference sequence). Trimming cost V 3 bases and J 4 bases; bases outside gene matches: 5. CDR3 length: 15 residues.

This clonotype occurred many times. The chain employs TRBV12-3 or TRBV12-4 and TRBJ1-2; D gene unclear. Trimming stripped 3 bases from V and 7 bases from J, with 15 bases between. This CDR3 has 14 amino acids. The CDR3 DNA reads as TGTGCCAGCAGTTTTGGTTGGCCCGGAGGTGGCTACACCTTC. It codes for CASSFGWPGGGYTF.

V gene TRBV6-5 combines with J gene TRBJ2-7; no clear D gene. CDR1 MNHEY and CDR2 SVGAGI come from the germline V gene. CDR3 size: 15 residues. Trimming took 2 bases from V and 5 from J, leaving 16 bases between them. The CDR3 DNA reads as TGTGCCAGCAGTTACACCGGAACCTTCAGAGACGAGCAGTACTTC. Protein sequence: CASSYTGTFRDEQYF.

The chain combines TRBV7-2 with TRBJ2-7, with TRBD1 matching 8 bases. V lost 5 bases to trimming and J lost 3 bases; unmatched junction nucleotides: 15. Germline values: CDR1 SGHTA, CDR2 FQGNSA. CDR3 length: 17 amino acids. The CDR3 region has the DNA TGTGCCAGCAGCGTCACAGATTGGACAGGGAGGCGCTACGAGCAGTACTTC. Protein product: CASSVTDWTGRRYEQYF.

The chain is built from TRBV5-1 and TRBJ2-7, with D perhaps TRBD1 or TRBD2 (7 bases each). The CDR3 is 14 amino acids. V lost 5 bases to trimming and J lost 6 bases, with 18 bases between them. Germline assignment: CDR1 SGHRS and CDR2 YFSETQ. The CDR3 spells CASRADRAGAEQYF. The CDR3 DNA is TGCGCCAGCAGAGCCGACAGGGCGGGGGCCGAGCAGTACTTC.

The chain joins TRBV6-1 to TRBJ2-7, with D perhaps given as TRBD1 or TRBD2 (5 bases each). V dropped 3 bases and J dropped 2 bases, with 11 bases sitting between them. The CDR3 runs to 14 residues. Germline V gene lookup returns CDR1 MNHNS and CDR2 SASEGT. CDR3 sequence (DNA): TGTGCCAGCAGTGACCGGGACGGAGCCTACGAGCAGTACTTC. Its translation: CASSDRDGAYEQYF.

V is TRBV12-3 or TRBV12-4 and J is TRBJ2-2; D is undetermined. CDR3 length: 16 amino acids. V lost 6 bases, J lost 4 bases, and 18 bases lay in between. CDR3 DNA sequence: TGTGCCAGCAGGGCGGTCTGGGCAGGCGGCACCGGGGAGCTGTTTTTT. Protein product: CASRAVWAGGTGELFF.

This clonotype was seen ten or more times. The chain links TRBV7-2 to TRBJ1-2, with 8 bases identical to TRBD1. V lost 5 bases, J lost 2 bases, and 7 bases stayed unmatched. Germline CDR1 reads SGHTA; CDR2 reads FQGNSA. There are 15 residues in the CDR3. CDR3 residues: CASSGRGTGNYGYTF. CDR3 bases: TGTGCCAGCAGCGGACGTGGGACAGGCAACTATGGCTACACCTTC.

V and J are TRBV4-1 and TRBJ1-2, with D unclear. The V end was cut by 0 bases, the J end by 5 bases, with 10 bases between. Per germline, CDR1 MGHRA and CDR2 YSYEKL. The CDR3 contains 14 residues. The DNA of the CDR3 is TGCGCCAGCAGCCAAGAGGCGGGCAGGTATGGCTACACCTTC. It codes for CASSQEAGRYGYTF.

The rearrangement uses TRBV20-1 and TRBJ2-5; D unclear. Per the germline V gene, CDR1 is DFQATT and CDR2 is SNEGSKA (reference sequence). The CDR3 runs 12 residues. Trimming removed 7 bases from V and 2 bases from J, with 11 bases in between. The CDR3 reads CSVSGEQETQYF. CDR3 coding DNA: TGCAGTGTCTCGGGTGAACAAGAGACCCAGTACTTC.

The table lists this clonotype with a few counts. The chain combines TRBV7-9 with TRBJ1-1, with 7 bases that match TRBD1. V trimming: 2 bases; J trimming: 0 bases; junction bases outside the gene matches: 9. The CDR3 consists of 17 residues. From germline, CDR1 is SEHNR and CDR2 FQNEAQ (reference sequence). DNA for the CDR3: TGTGCCAGCAGCTTATTCGGGGAACAGGGGCTGAACACTGAAGCTTTCTTT. It codes for CASSLFGEQGLNTEAFF. Full variable domain (remainder filled in from reference TRBV7-9 and TRBJ1-1): DTGVSQNPRHKITKRGQNVTFRCDPISEHNRLYWYRQTLGQGPEFLTYFQNEAQLEKSRLLSDRFSAERPKGSFSTLEIQRTEQGDSAMYLCASSLFGEQGLNTEAFFGQGTRLTVV.

In this sample, this clonotype turned up a few times. The chain uses TRBV5-1 and TRBJ2-3; D is unresolved. V was trimmed by 2 bases and J by 4 bases, leaving 5 bases between them. The germline V gene has CDR1 SGHRS and CDR2 YFSETQ. The CDR3 sequence is 12 residues long. Written as DNA, the CDR3 is TGCGCCAGCAGCTTCTCGTCAGATACGCAGTATTTT. The encoded protein is CASSFSSDTQYF.

This clonotype was detected many times. The gene calls are TRBV7-9 and TRBJ1-1; D is ambiguous. V shed 5 bases and J shed 3 bases, with 13 bases lying between them. Germline V lookup: CDR1 SEHNR, CDR2 FQNEAQ (reference sequence). The CDR3 has 14 residues. The CDR3 DNA is TGTGCCAGCAGCCCGAAGGGTAGGGACACTGAAGCTTTCTTT. Protein sequence: CASSPKGRDTEAFF.

This rearrangement joins TRBV28 to TRBJ2-7; D possibly corresponds to TRBD2 (6 bases). Germline V gene data show CDR1 as MDHEN and CDR2 as SYDVKM. This CDR3 contains 13 residues. The V end was cut by 6 bases, the J end by 3 bases, with 12 bases between. CDR3 in DNA: TGTGCCAGCAGCCTTGGGACTTTCTACGAGCAGTACTTC. Its protein is CASSLGTFYEQYF.

This chain uses TRBV6-5 with TRBJ2-2, with 7 bases fitting TRBD2. This CDR3 contains 16 residues. CDR1 is MNHEY and CDR2 is SVGAGI in the germline V gene. V shed 4 bases and J 1 base; nucleotides not matched to a gene: 6. CDR3 region: CASSLWTRKNTGELFF. The CDR3 nucleotides read TGTGCCAGCAGTTTATGGACTAGGAAGAACACCGGGGAGCTGTTTTTT.

The chain uses TRBV13 and TRBJ2-2; D might be TRBD2 (5 bases). Trimming cost V 6 bases and J 1 base, with 9 bases left between them. The V gene's germline CDR1 is PRHDT and CDR2 FYEKMQ (reference sequence). The CDR3 is 14 residues long. The CDR3 DNA reads TGTGCCAGCAGTCTAGCTTGGAACACCGGGGAGCTGTTTTTT. Protein: CASSLAWNTGELFF.

Note on this clonotype: At one of its ends the junction is not consistent with the germline gene, which may arise from a read error. The gene calls are TRBV6-1 and TRBJ2-1; the D call may be TRBD1 or TRBD2 (6 bases each). Germline V gene lookup returns CDR1 MNHNS and CDR2 SASEGT. CDR3 length: 16 amino acids. CDR3 bases: TGTGCCAGCAGGGAAGGGGGGTCTCCGAGGGACAATGAGCAGTTCTTC. Its protein product is CASREGGSPRDNEQFF.

V gene TRBV28 combines with J gene TRBJ2-1; D is undetermined. CDR1 is MDHEN and CDR2 is SYDVKM in the germline V gene. The CDR3 length is 14 residues. Trimming stripped 6 bases from V and 4 bases from J, with 13 bases between. In DNA form, the CDR3 reads TGTGCCAGCAGCACTACTGGAATATACAATGAGCAGTTCTTC. This codes for CASSTTGIYNEQFF.

This clonotype turned up a few times. This sequence joins TRBV7-6 and TRBJ2-7; TRBD2 matches at 7 bases. The CDR3 loop spans 15 amino acids. J gave up 4 bases and V 3 bases, and 9 bases lay outside the gene matches. Per germline, CDR1 SGHVS and CDR2 FNYEAQ. The CDR3 reads CASSLGGSGRYEQYF. The DNA of the CDR3 is TGTGCCAGCAGCTTGGGGGGGTCAGGAAGATACGAGCAGTACTTC.